These 17 T cell receptor beta chains were sequenced from one sample in a study of STAT5B mutations in CD4+ large granular lymphocyte leukemia. Data came from immunoSEQ multiplex PCR; TCRdb stores just in-frame clones and leaves some out. The sample lists 24,000 or so clones; 70% to 80% were seen once. The material sequenced was CD4+ T cells from blood buffy coats. The source is a human donor in good health.

This chain joins TRBV5-1 and TRBJ1-5; TRBD1 aligns across 10 bases. The trim removed 3 bases at V and 5 bases at J, leaving 2 bases unmatched. The CDR3 sequence is 14 residues long. Germline CDR1 and CDR2: SGHRS and YFSETQ. The CDR3 DNA reads TGCGCCAGCAGCTGGGGGACAGGGGATCAGCCCCAGCATTTT. This encodes CASSWGTGDQPQHF.

There are a few counts of this clone. The gene calls are TRBV5-1 and TRBJ2-7; possibly TRBD2 for D (6 bases). This CDR3 is built from 14 residues. The ends were cut back, 9 bases at V and 1 base at J, with 17 bases in the middle. The germline V gene has CDR1 SGHRS and CDR2 YFSETQ. The CDR3 nucleotides are TGCGCCACTAAGCTGGCGGAGGGGTCCTACGAGCAGTACGTC. Translating gives CATKLAEGSYEQYV.

DNA of the CDR3: TGTGCCAGCAGTTTATGGGGGCTGCAAGAGACCCAGTACTTC. Protein sequence: CASSLWGLQETQYF. The chain uses TRBV27 and TRBJ2-5, with D possibly TRBD1 on 6 matching bases. The CDR3 is 14 residues long. CDR1 is MNHEY and CDR2 is SMNVEV in the germline V gene (reference sequence). Trimming took off 1 base at V and 2 bases at J, with 8 bases between the two ends.

The genes are TRBV25-1 and TRBJ1-1; TRBD1 is a possible D gene (5 bases). CDR3 length: 12 amino acids. In germline, CDR1 is MGHDK, CDR2 SYGVNS. Deletions cut 3 bases from V and 8 bases from J, with 10 bases between. CDR3 DNA: TGTGCCAGCAGTGATATGGGACTAGAAGCTTTCTTT. Its translation: CASSDMGLEAFF.

The V call is TRBV14, the J call TRBJ1-4, with a weak D call TRBD1 (6 bases). The CDR3 has 15 amino acids. The germline V gene has CDR1 SGHDN and CDR2 FVKESK. Trimming left V 4 bases short and J 3 bases short, with 12 bases between. CDR3 amino acids: CASSLLGAANEKLFF. As DNA, the CDR3 is TGTGCCAGCAGCCTACTGGGGGCAGCTAATGAAAAACTGTTTTTT. Full variable domain (outside the CDR3, taken from reference TRBV14 and TRBJ1-4): EAGVTQFPSHSVIEKGQTVTLRCDPISGHDNLYWYRRVMGKEIKFLLHFVKESKQDESGMPNNRFLAERTGGTYSTLKVQPAELEDSGVYFCASSLLGAANEKLFFGSGTQLSVL.

The chain combines TRBV4-2 with TRBJ1-1, with D tentatively TRBD1 (6 bases). The CDR3 covers 15 residues. Trimming shortened V by 4 bases and J by 4 bases, and 16 bases separated the two germline ends. Per the germline V gene, CDR1 is LGHNA and CDR2 is YNFKEQ. The CDR3, as DNA: TGTGCCAGCAGCCTTTCGGGGGGCTTGGGCACTGAAGCTTTCTTT. It encodes CASSLSGGLGTEAFF.

The chain carries TRBV15 and TRBJ2-1; 9 bases fit TRBD1. This CDR3 is built from 15 residues. The trim removed 5 bases at V and 6 bases at J, leaving 8 bases unmatched. CDR1 and CDR2 (germline): LNHNV, YYDKDF (reference sequence). CDR3 residues: CATSPRTGEANEQFF. CDR3 nucleotide sequence: TGTGCCACCAGCCCACGGACAGGGGAAGCCAATGAGCAGTTCTTC.

This clone has only a few counts. The V call is TRBV6-5, the J call TRBJ1-1; maybe TRBD1 (6 bases). Trimming took 7 bases from V and 0 from J, leaving 9 bases between them. The CDR3 extends over 13 amino acids. CDR1 and CDR2 from the germline V gene are MNHEY and SVGAGI. The CDR3 nucleotides read TGTGCCAGCATCGACAGGATGAACACTGAAGCTTTCTTT. Amino acid sequence: CASIDRMNTEAFF.

The chain links TRBV7-2 to TRBJ2-3; D is unclear. The V end lost 0 bases, the J end lost 5 bases, and 9 bases lay between the germline ends. Germline lookup yields CDR1 SGHTA and CDR2 FQGNSA. The CDR3 length is 14 residues. The CDR3 DNA sequence: TGTGCCAGCAGCTTAGCTGCGACCGGAGATACGCAGTATTTT. This gives the protein CASSLAATGDTQYF.

The chain combines TRBV30 with TRBJ2-1; D remains unclear. Deletions cut 2 bases from V and 4 bases from J, with 12 bases between. The CDR3 covers 14 residues. CDR1 and CDR2 from the germline V gene are GTSNPN and SVGIG (reference sequence). The CDR3 sequence: CAWSLSWTYNEQFF. DNA for the CDR3: TGTGCCTGGAGTCTGTCGTGGACGTACAATGAGCAGTTCTTC.

J is TRBJ1-5 and V is TRBV28, with D perhaps TRBD1 (6 bases). V lost 5 bases, J lost 3 bases, and 14 bases lay in between. The CDR3 is made up of 15 amino acids. Germline V gene lookup returns CDR1 MDHEN and CDR2 SYDVKM. CDR3 in amino acids: CASSTQGGFNQPQHF. The CDR3 DNA is TGTGCCAGCAGTACACAGGGAGGATTCAATCAGCCCCAGCATTTT.

The gene calls are TRBV2 and TRBJ1-2, with 7 bases that match TRBD1. J lost 2 bases, V lost 6 bases, and 9 bases had no gene match. This CDR3 spans 15 amino acids. Germline lookup yields CDR1 SNHLY and CDR2 FYNNEI. The CDR3 DNA reads as TGTGCCAGCAGCGCACTCTCGGGACAGAACTATGGCTACACCTTC. Protein sequence: CASSALSGQNYGYTF.

This chain uses TRBV28 with TRBJ1-4; D is unresolved. The CDR3 is made up of 15 amino acids. Germline lookup yields CDR1 MDHEN and CDR2 SYDVKM. Between the trimmed V and J ends, which lost 6 bases and 4 bases, there was a span of 15 bases. In DNA, the CDR3 is TGTGCCAGCAGGTCCCCCCCTCCGGTTAATGAAAAACTGTTTTTT. Amino acid sequence: CASRSPPPVNEKLFF.

The chain has TRBV14 and TRBJ1-4, with D tentatively TRBD1 (5 bases). CDR1 is SGHDN and CDR2 is FVKESK in the germline V gene. Trimming took 4 bases from V and 5 from J, leaving 11 bases between them. The CDR3 covers 14 residues. CDR3 sequence reads: CASSPSAGNEKLFF. DNA for the CDR3: TGTGCCAGCAGCCCTTCGGCAGGGAATGAAAAACTGTTTTTT.

J is TRBJ2-3 and V is TRBV9, with D possibly being TRBD2 (7 bases). V lost 0 bases, J lost 2 bases, and 10 bases lay in between. The CDR3 sequence is 15 residues long. Germline CDR1 SGDLS, CDR2 YYNGEE. The CDR3 DNA reads as TGTGCCAGCAGCGTAGCGGGGGGCCTCACAGATACGCAGTATTTT. Its protein is CASSVAGGLTDTQYF.

The CDR3 reads CASSGSSGSSRKTDTQYF. The CDR3 bases are TGTGCCAGCAGCGGGTCTAGCGGGTCCTCTCGAAAAACAGATACGCAGTATTTT. This chain joins TRBV9 and TRBJ2-3; 8 bases are shared with TRBD2. This CDR3 has 18 amino acids. Germline CDR1 reads SGDLS; CDR2 reads YYNGEE. Trimming cost V 3 bases and J 3 bases; bases outside gene matches: 15.

The CDR3 nucleotides read TGTGCCAGCAGCTCTACAGGGATTGGGCTGGGGGACACTGAAGCTTTCTTT. It yields the protein CASSSTGIGLGDTEAFF. The chain has TRBV5-6 and TRBJ1-1; tentatively, D is TRBD1 (6 bases). The germline CDR1 and CDR2 sequences are SGHDT and YYEEEE. This CDR3 is 17 amino acids long. V lost 3 bases, J lost 3 bases, and 21 bases lay in between.